This entry lists 5 T cell receptor beta chains sequenced from one sample in a study of OX40 agonist ivuxolimab in advanced cancers. Some clones are missing from TCRdb's copy, which holds only in-frame ones; the method was immunoSEQ multiplex PCR. The repertoire consists of under 65,000 clones, with 85% occurring once and the leading ten covering roughly 20%. Sequencing was performed on CD4+ or CD8+ T cells sorted from blood, taken in a trial of the OX40 agonist ivuxolimab. Receptors originate from an adult with an advanced solid tumor such as melanoma, head and neck, liver or kidney cancer.

The DNA of the CDR3 is TGCGCCAGCAGCCAAGGCGGGGCTGAAGCTTTCTTT. This translates into CASSQGGAEAFF. V and J are TRBV4-3 and TRBJ1-1, with D hard to call. The CDR3 extends over 12 amino acids. Trimming took off 1 base at V and 6 bases at J, with 6 bases between the two ends. CDR1 and CDR2 from the germline V gene are LGHNA and YSLEER.

The sample holds one count of this clone. The chain uses TRBV6-5 and TRBJ2-5; 8 positions match TRBD1. CDR3 length: 12 residues. Germline V gene lookup returns CDR1 MNHEY and CDR2 SVGAGI. Losses at the gene ends were 9 bases for V and 1 base for J; bases not matched to a gene: 1. The CDR3, as DNA: TGTGCCAGTGGACAGGGCCAAGAGACCCAGTACTTC. This codes for CASGQGQETQYF.

This chain connects TRBV9 to TRBJ2-1; TRBD2 agrees at 7 bases. Germline values: CDR1 SGDLS, CDR2 YYNGEE. CDR3 length equals 17 residues. Trimming took 3 bases from V and 7 from J; bases not matched to a gene: 16. The CDR3 DNA sequence: TGTGCCAGCAGCGCCCGCTTCGGGACTACGAGCGGGAATGAGCAGTTCTTC. Its protein product is CASSARFGTTSGNEQFF.

V and J are TRBV4-1 and TRBJ1-2, with D uncertain. This CDR3 is 15 amino acids long. Between the trimmed V and J ends, which lost 1 base and 4 bases, there was a span of 13 bases. The germline CDR1 and CDR2 sequences are MGHRA and YSYEKL. The CDR3 coding sequence is TGCGCCAGCAGCCAAGGTTCCCGGGGTAGCTATGGCTACACCTTC. It encodes CASSQGSRGSYGYTF.

This rearrangement joins TRBV6-1 to TRBJ2-3; tentatively, D is TRBD2 (5 bases). The CDR3 is 15 residues long. V was clipped by 6 bases and J by 3 bases, with 16 bases between them. Germline loops: CDR1 MNHNS, CDR2 SASEGT. The chain's CDR3 is CASRPGVEITDTQYF. CDR3 DNA sequence: TGTGCCAGCAGGCCCGGGGTAGAGATAACAGATACGCAGTATTTT.